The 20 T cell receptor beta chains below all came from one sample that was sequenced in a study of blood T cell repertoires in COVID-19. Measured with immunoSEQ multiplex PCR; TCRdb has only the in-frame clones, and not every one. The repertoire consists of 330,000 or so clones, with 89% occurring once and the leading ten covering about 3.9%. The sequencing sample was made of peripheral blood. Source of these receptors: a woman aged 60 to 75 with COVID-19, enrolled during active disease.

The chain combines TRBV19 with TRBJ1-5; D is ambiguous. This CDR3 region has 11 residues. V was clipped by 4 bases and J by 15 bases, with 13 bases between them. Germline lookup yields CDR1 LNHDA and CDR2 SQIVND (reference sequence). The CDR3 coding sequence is TGTGCCAGTAGTACGGGATCGGTGATGCATTTT. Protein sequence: CASSTGSVMHF.

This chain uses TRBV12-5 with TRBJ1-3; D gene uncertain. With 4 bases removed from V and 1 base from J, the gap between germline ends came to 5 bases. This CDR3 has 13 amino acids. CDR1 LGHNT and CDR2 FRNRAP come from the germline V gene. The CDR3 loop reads CASGSPSGNTIYF. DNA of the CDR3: TGTGCTAGTGGTTCCCCGTCTGGAAACACCATATATTTT.

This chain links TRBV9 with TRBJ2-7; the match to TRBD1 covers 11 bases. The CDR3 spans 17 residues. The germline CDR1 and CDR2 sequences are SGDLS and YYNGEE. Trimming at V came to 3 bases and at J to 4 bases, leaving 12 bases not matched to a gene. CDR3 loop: CASSDPGTGGSIYEQYF. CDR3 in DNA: TGTGCCAGCAGCGACCCCGGGACAGGGGGTAGTATTTACGAGCAGTACTTC. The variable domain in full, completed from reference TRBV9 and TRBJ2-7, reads DSGVTQTPKHLITATGQRVTLRCSPRSGDLSVYWYQQSLDQGLQFLIQYYNGEERAKGNILERFSAQQFPDLHSELNLSSLELGDSALYFCASSDPGTGGSIYEQYFGPGTRLTVT.

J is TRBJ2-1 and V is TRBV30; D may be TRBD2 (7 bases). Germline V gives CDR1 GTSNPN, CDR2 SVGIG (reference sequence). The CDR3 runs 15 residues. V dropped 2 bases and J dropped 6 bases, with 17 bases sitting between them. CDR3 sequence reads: CAWSRGGARLNEQFF. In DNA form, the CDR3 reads TGTGCCTGGAGTAGAGGGGGGGCCCGCCTCAATGAGCAGTTCTTC.

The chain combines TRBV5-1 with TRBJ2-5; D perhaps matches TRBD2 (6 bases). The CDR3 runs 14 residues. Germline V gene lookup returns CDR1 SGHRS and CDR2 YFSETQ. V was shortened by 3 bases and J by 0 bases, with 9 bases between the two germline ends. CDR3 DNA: TGCGCCAGCAGCTCCCGGGAGTACCAAGAGACCCAGTACTTC. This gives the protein CASSSREYQETQYF. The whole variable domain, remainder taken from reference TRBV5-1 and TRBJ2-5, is KAGVTQTPRYLIKTRGQQVTLSCSPISGHRSVSWYQQTPGQGLQFLFEYFSETQRNKGNFPGRFSGRQFSNSRSEMNVSTLELGDSALYLCASSSREYQETQYFGPGTRLLVL.

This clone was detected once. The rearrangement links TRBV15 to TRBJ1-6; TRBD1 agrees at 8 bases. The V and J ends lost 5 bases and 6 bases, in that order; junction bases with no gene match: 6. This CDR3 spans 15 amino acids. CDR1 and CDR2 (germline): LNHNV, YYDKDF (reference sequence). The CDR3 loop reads CATSARTGSNSPLHF. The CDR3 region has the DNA TGTGCCACCAGCGCCCGGACAGGGTCTAATTCACCCCTCCACTTT.

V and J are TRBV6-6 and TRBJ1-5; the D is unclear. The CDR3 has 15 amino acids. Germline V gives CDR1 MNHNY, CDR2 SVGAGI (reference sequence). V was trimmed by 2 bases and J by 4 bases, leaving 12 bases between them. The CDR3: CASSYKEGLNQPQHF. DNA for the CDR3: TGTGCCAGCAGTTACAAGGAGGGTTTAAATCAGCCCCAGCATTTT.

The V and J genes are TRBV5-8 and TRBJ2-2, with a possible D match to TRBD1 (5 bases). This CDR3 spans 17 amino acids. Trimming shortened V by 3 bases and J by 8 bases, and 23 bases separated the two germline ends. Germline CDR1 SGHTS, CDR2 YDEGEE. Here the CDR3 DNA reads TGTGCCAGCAGCTGGAACCCCGGACGGACCCCAGGGGGGGAGCTGTTTTTT. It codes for CASSWNPGRTPGGELFF.

The CDR3, as DNA: TGTGCCACCAGCAAAGAGACCCAGTACTTC. It codes for CATSKETQYF. The V and J genes are TRBV24-1 and TRBJ2-5; D uncertain. V was clipped by 7 bases and J by 3 bases, with 2 bases between them. Per the germline V gene, CDR1 is KGHDR and CDR2 is SFDVKD. The CDR3 spans 10 residues.

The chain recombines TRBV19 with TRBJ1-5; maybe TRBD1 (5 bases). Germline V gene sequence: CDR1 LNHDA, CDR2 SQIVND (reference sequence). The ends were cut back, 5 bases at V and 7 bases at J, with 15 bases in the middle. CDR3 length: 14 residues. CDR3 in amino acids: CASSPRTPGQPQHF. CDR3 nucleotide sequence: TGTGCCAGTAGTCCTCGTACCCCAGGGCAGCCCCAGCATTTT. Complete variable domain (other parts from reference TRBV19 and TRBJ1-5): DGGITQSPKYLFRKEGQNVTLSCEQNLNHDAMYWYRQDPGQGLRLIYYSQIVNDFQKGDIAEGYSVSREKKESFPLTVTSAQKNPTAFYLCASSPRTPGQPQHFGDGTRLSIL.

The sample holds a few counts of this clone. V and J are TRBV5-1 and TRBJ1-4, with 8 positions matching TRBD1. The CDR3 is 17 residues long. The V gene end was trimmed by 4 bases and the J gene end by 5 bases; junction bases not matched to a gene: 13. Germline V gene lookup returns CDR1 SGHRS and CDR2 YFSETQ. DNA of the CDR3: TGCGCCAGCAGCAGGCAGGGGGCCCAAGGAAAGAATGAAAAACTGTTTTTT. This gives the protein CASSRQGAQGKNEKLFF.

CDR3 bases: TGTGCCAGCAGCGGATTAAGGGAGAGGGAAGCTAACTATGGCTACACCTTC. It specifies CASSGLREREANYGYTF. The chain combines TRBV9 with TRBJ1-2; D ambiguous. The CDR3 extends over 17 amino acids. CDR1 is SGDLS, CDR2 YYNGEE, per germline. Trimming left V 3 bases short and J 0 bases short, with 18 bases between.

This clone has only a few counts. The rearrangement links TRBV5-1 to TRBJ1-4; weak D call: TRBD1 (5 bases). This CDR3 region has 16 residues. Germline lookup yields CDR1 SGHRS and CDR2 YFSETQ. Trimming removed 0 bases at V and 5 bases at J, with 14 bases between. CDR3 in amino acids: CASSLAGRAVNEKLFF. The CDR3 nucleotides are TGCGCCAGCAGCTTGGCCGGCAGGGCCGTAAATGAAAAACTGTTTTTT.

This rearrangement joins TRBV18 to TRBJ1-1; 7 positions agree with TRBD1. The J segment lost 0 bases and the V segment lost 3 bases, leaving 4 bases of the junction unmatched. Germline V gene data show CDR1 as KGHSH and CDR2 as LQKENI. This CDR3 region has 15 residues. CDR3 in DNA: TGTGCCAGCTCACCGCCGGGACAGATGAACACTGAAGCTTTCTTT. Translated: CASSPPGQMNTEAFF. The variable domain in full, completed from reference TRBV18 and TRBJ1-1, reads NAGVMQNPRHLVRRRGQEARLRCSPMKGHSHVYWYRQLPEEGLKFMVYLQKENIIDESGMPKERFSAEFPKEGPSILRIQQVVRGDSAAYFCASSPPGQMNTEAFFGQGTRLTVV.

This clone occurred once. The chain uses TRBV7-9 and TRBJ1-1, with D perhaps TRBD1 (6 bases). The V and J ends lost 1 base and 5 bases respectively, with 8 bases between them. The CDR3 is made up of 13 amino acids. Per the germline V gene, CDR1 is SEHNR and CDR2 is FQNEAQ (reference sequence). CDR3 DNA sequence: TGTGCCAGCAGCTTAGATCAGGGGACTGAAGCTTTCTTT. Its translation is CASSLDQGTEAFF.

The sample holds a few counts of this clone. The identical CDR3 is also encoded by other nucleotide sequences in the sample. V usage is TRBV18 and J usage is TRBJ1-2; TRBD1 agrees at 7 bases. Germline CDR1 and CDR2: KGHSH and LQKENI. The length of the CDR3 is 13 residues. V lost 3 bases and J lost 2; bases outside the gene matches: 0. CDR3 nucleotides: TGTGCCAGCTCACCGGACAGGAACTATGGCTACACCTTC. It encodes CASSPDRNYGYTF.

The CDR3 here is CASSLAPTEGYTF. The CDR3 nucleotides read TGCGCCAGCAGCTTGGCCCCAACGGAGGGCTACACCTTC. The chain combines TRBV5-1 with TRBJ1-2; D remains ambiguous. V was pared by 0 bases and J by 8 bases, with 11 bases between. This CDR3 comprises 13 residues. In germline, CDR1 is SGHRS, CDR2 YFSETQ. Complete variable domain (other parts from reference TRBV5-1 and TRBJ1-2): KAGVTQTPRYLIKTRGQQVTLSCSPISGHRSVSWYQQTPGQGLQFLFEYFSETQRNKGNFPGRFSGRQFSNSRSEMNVSTLELGDSALYLCASSLAPTEGYTFGSGTRLTVV.

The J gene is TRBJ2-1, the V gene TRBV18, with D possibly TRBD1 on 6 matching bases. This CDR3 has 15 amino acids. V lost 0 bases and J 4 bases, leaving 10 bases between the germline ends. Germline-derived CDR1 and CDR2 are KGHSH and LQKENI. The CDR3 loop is CASSPPTGRYNEQFF. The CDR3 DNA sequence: TGTGCCAGCTCACCACCTACAGGGAGATACAATGAGCAGTTCTTC.

CDR3: CASSRDISSSGGSQETQYF. CDR3 coding DNA: TGTGCCAGCAGCCGGGACATTAGCTCTAGCGGGGGTTCTCAAGAGACCCAGTACTTC. V usage is TRBV13 and J usage is TRBJ2-5; 10 bases match TRBD2. The CDR3 contains 19 residues. From germline, CDR1 is PRHDT and CDR2 FYEKMQ (reference sequence). Trimming at V came to 5 bases and at J to 2 bases, leaving 17 bases not matched to a gene.

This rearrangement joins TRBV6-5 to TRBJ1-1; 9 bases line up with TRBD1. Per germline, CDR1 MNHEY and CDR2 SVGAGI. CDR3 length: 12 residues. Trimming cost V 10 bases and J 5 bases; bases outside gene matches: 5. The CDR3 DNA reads TGTGCCACCGGGACAGGGTGGACTGAAGCTTTCTTT. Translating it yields CATGTGWTEAFF.